A single sample is the source of the 28 T cell receptor beta chains below, sequenced in a study of T cell changes during pregnancy in multiple sclerosis (dated by TCRdb to about 2019). The library was generated by the immunoSEQ multiplex PCR assay. Not all clones reach the TCRdb copy of this immuneACCESS table, which keeps in-frame sequences only. Checked studies attribute under half of the gap to unresolved V genes and leave the rest unexplained. For this sample there are tens of thousands of clones; approximately 89% appear just once. The ten largest clones take up around 1.8% of the sample. The sequenced sample was peripheral blood, obtained in the first trimester of pregnancy. The receptors were sampled from a female donor in good health, enrolled as a control in a pregnancy study.

CDR3 sequence: CASSSTGIGGAFGNTIYF. The CDR3 DNA is TGTGCCAGCAGCTCAACTGGTATTGGAGGGGCATTTGGAAACACCATATATTTT. This sequence joins TRBV27 and TRBJ1-3; perhaps TRBD1 as D (5 bases). CDR3 length: 18 amino acids. Germline loops: CDR1 MNHEY, CDR2 SMNVEV (reference sequence). V lost 6 bases, J lost 3 bases, and 24 bases lay in between.

The chain combines TRBV27 with TRBJ1-6; D not resolved. Germline V CDR1 and CDR2: MNHEY, SMNVEV (reference sequence). V lost 6 bases and J 9 bases, leaving 9 bases between the germline ends. The CDR3 runs 12 residues. The CDR3 bases are TGTGCCAGCAGCCTAAGGAGTTCACCCCTCCACTTT. This sequence encodes CASSLRSSPLHF.

The chain employs TRBV6-5 and TRBJ1-4; 8 bases line up with TRBD1. Germline loops: CDR1 MNHEY, CDR2 SVGAGI. The V segment lost 2 bases and the J segment 8 bases; nucleotides outside the gene matches: 4. This CDR3 contains 14 residues. The CDR3 DNA sequence: TGTGCCAGCAGTTACGGACAGGGTGGGGAAAAACTGTTTTTT. Protein: CASSYGQGGEKLFF.

This clone was counted a few times. The V and J genes are TRBV19 and TRBJ1-1; no firm D call. This CDR3 is 13 amino acids long. Germline lookup yields CDR1 LNHDA and CDR2 SQIVND (reference sequence). The V gene lost 0 bases and the J gene lost 0 bases, with 2 bases spanning the gap. The CDR3 spells CASSIDMNTEAFF. In nucleotides, the CDR3 is TGTGCCAGTAGTATAGATATGAACACTGAAGCTTTCTTT. The whole variable domain, filled in from reference TRBV19 and TRBJ1-1, reads DGGITQSPKYLFRKEGQNVTLSCEQNLNHDAMYWYRQDPGQGLRLIYYSQIVNDFQKGDIAEGYSVSREKKESFPLTVTSAQKNPTAFYLCASSIDMNTEAFFGQGTRLTVV.

This clone is medium-sized (0.01 to 0.1%). The chain links TRBV7-9 to TRBJ2-7, with TRBD2 as a possible D gene (6 bases). V dropped 1 base and J dropped 5 bases, with 15 bases sitting between them. The CDR3 extends over 15 amino acids. Germline CDR1 reads SEHNR; CDR2 reads FQNEAQ (reference sequence). As DNA, the CDR3 is TGTGCCAGCAGCTTAGTCCTGGCCGGCGGGGACGAGCAGTACTTC. Its protein product is CASSLVLAGGDEQYF.

CDR3: CASSLGAGYNEQFF. CDR3 nucleotides: TGTGCCAGCAGCTTGGGCGCGGGGTACAATGAGCAGTTCTTC. The chain is built from TRBV7-6 and TRBJ2-1; D may be TRBD2 (6 bases). V was cut by 3 bases and J by 4 bases, with 10 bases left in between. The CDR3 extends over 14 amino acids. Germline V gene lookup returns CDR1 SGHVS and CDR2 FNYEAQ.

This chain's CDR3 is CASSLAGADTQYF. Here the CDR3 DNA reads TGTGCCAGCAGCTTAGCCGGGGCAGATACGCAGTATTTT. The V gene is TRBV7-8, the J gene TRBJ2-3; tentatively, D is TRBD2 (5 bases). The CDR3 contains 13 residues. Trimming stripped 0 bases from V and 4 bases from J, with 5 bases between. Germline lookup yields CDR1 SGHVS and CDR2 FQNEAQ.

The chain links TRBV7-2 to TRBJ2-7, with TRBD1 as a possible D gene (5 bases). V shed 5 bases and J shed 7 bases, with 15 bases lying between them. Germline CDR1 reads SGHTA; CDR2 reads FQGNSA. The CDR3 extends over 13 amino acids. The CDR3 DNA reads as TGTGCCAGCAGCCCAAGGGGTAGGGAAGAGCAGTACTTC. It yields the protein CASSPRGREEQYF. Using reference TRBV7-2 and TRBJ2-7 for the parts outside the CDR3, the full variable domain is GAGVSQSPSNKVTEKGKDVELRCDPISGHTALYWYRQSLGQGLEFLIYFQGNSAPDKSGLPSDRFSAERTGGSVSTLTIQRTQQEDSAVYLCASSPRGREEQYFGPGTRLTVT.

As DNA, the CDR3 is TGTGCCAGCAGTGCAGGGTCCGGACCAGATACGCAGTATTTT. Translating gives CASSAGSGPDTQYF. V and J are TRBV2 and TRBJ2-3, with D perhaps matching TRBD1 (5 bases). With 4 bases removed from V and 4 bases from J, the gap between germline ends came to 12 bases. The CDR3 runs 14 residues. Germline-derived CDR1 and CDR2 are SNHLY and FYNNEI.

This chain's CDR3 is CASSQDRNTEAFF. In DNA, the CDR3 is TGTGCCAGCAGCCAAGACAGAAACACTGAAGCTTTCTTT. The chain joins TRBV4-2 to TRBJ1-1, with D hard to call. CDR1 and CDR2 (germline): LGHNA, YNFKEQ. The V gene lost 0 bases and the J gene lost 2 bases, with 4 bases spanning the gap. The CDR3 runs to 13 residues.

The rearrangement links TRBV5-1 to TRBJ2-3; 7 bases fit TRBD2. This CDR3 spans 14 amino acids. CDR1 and CDR2 from the germline V gene are SGHRS and YFSETQ. With 7 bases clipped from V and 2 bases from J, the junction kept 7 bases outside the gene matches. This chain's CDR3 is CASATGGFTDTQYF. In DNA, the CDR3 is TGCGCCAGCGCGACGGGGGGTTTCACAGATACGCAGTATTTT. The whole variable domain, remainder taken from reference TRBV5-1 and TRBJ2-3, is KAGVTQTPRYLIKTRGQQVTLSCSPISGHRSVSWYQQTPGQGLQFLFEYFSETQRNKGNFPGRFSGRQFSNSRSEMNVSTLELGDSALYLCASATGGFTDTQYFGPGTRLTVL.

This rearrangement joins TRBV22-1 to TRBJ1-1. TRBV22-1 counts as a pseudogene. This CDR3 spans 17 amino acids. This CDR3 is CPGSARRGIGKNTEAFF. The CDR3 DNA sequence: TGTCCTGGGAGCGCAAGGAGGGGAATTGGGAAAAACACTGAAGCTTTCTTT.

V is TRBV4-2 and J is TRBJ2-6, with D possibly being TRBD1 (6 bases). This CDR3 comprises 19 residues. Trimming shortened V by 4 bases and J by 0 bases, and 19 bases separated the two germline ends. Germline CDR1 LGHNA, CDR2 YNFKEQ. CDR3 residues: CASSPLLVDRSSGANVLTF. For the CDR3, the DNA is TGTGCCAGCAGCCCCCTCCTAGTGGACAGAAGCTCTGGGGCCAACGTCCTGACTTTC.

The chain carries TRBV9 and TRBJ2-7, with 7 bases identical to TRBD1. V shed 0 bases, J shed 4 bases, and the junction held 7 bases outside the gene matches. The CDR3 totals 15 residues. Germline assignment: CDR1 SGDLS and CDR2 YYNGEE. The CDR3 spells CASSVDETGQYEQYF. The CDR3 DNA reads TGTGCCAGCAGCGTAGATGAGACAGGGCAGTACGAGCAGTACTTC.

This clone was seen once. This sequence joins TRBV27 and TRBJ1-1, with D unresolved. CDR1 and CDR2 from the germline V gene are MNHEY and SMNVEV (reference sequence). CDR3 size: 15 residues. Trimming removed 7 bases at V and 4 bases at J, with 19 bases between. The CDR3 protein is CASNQNGEETTEAFF. In nucleotides, the CDR3 is TGTGCCAGCAATCAAAACGGGGAAGAGACCACTGAAGCTTTCTTT.

This rearrangement joins TRBV29-1 to TRBJ2-7; 8 positions match TRBD1. CDR1 is SQVTM, CDR2 ANQGSEA, per germline. Trimming removed 4 bases from V and 2 bases from J; junction bases left unmatched: 4. This CDR3 has 13 amino acids. The CDR3 is CSVVMDRAYEQYF. The CDR3 DNA reads as TGCAGCGTTGTTATGGACAGGGCCTACGAGCAGTACTTC.

The chain joins TRBV30 to TRBJ1-2; 9 bases line up with TRBD1. CDR1 and CDR2 (germline): GTSNPN, SVGIG (reference sequence). V was clipped by 3 bases and J by 9 bases; unmatched bases: 8. This CDR3 has 13 residues. CDR3 region: CAWRPTGGRSYTF. The CDR3 bases are TGTGCCTGGAGACCGACAGGGGGAAGAAGCTACACCTTC.

The chain joins TRBV19 to TRBJ1-2; D might be TRBD1 (5 bases). Germline CDR1 is LNHDA and CDR2 is SQIVND (reference sequence). V was cut by 8 bases and J by 5 bases, with 12 bases left in between. CDR3 size: 12 residues. The CDR3 nucleotides read TGTGCCAGTTTCGGTGGGGCTTATGGCTACACCTTC. Translating gives CASFGGAYGYTF.

The rearrangement links TRBV28 to TRBJ2-7; D perhaps matches TRBD2 (6 bases). V gave up 5 bases and J gave up 1 base, with 18 bases separating them. There are 16 residues in the CDR3. Per the germline V gene, CDR1 is MDHEN and CDR2 is SYDVKM. Here the CDR3 reads CASSRPGGAGSYEQYF. As DNA, the CDR3 is TGTGCCAGCAGTCGGCCCGGGGGAGCCGGGTCCTACGAGCAGTACTTC.

CDR3 in DNA: TGTGCCAGCAGCTTAGGAGGAGCTAGACAGGGTCACGAGCAGTACTTC. Protein sequence: CASSLGGARQGHEQYF. The V call is TRBV7-2, the J call TRBJ2-7; 7 bases map to TRBD1. This CDR3 has 16 residues. Germline CDR1 is SGHTA and CDR2 is FQGNSA. The ends lost 1 base at V and 5 bases at J; junction bases unmatched: 11.

The chain uses TRBV7-9 and TRBJ2-2; 9 positions agree with TRBD2. Trimming removed 5 bases from V and 4 bases from J; junction bases left unmatched: 11. The germline CDR1 and CDR2 sequences are SEHNR and FQNEAQ (reference sequence). The CDR3 has 17 residues. The CDR3 region has the DNA TGTGCCAGCAGCAGGGCTGGTAGCGGGGGTTTCACCGGGGAGCTGTTTTTT. Protein: CASSRAGSGGFTGELFF. The full variable domain, with the rest looked up from reference TRBV7-9 and TRBJ2-2, is DTGVSQNPRHKITKRGQNVTFRCDPISEHNRLYWYRQTLGQGPEFLTYFQNEAQLEKSRLLSDRFSAERPKGSFSTLEIQRTEQGDSAMYLCASSRAGSGGFTGELFFGEGSRLTVL.

The chain carries TRBV27 and TRBJ2-2; the D gene is possibly TRBD1 (5 bases). Germline CDR1 is MNHEY and CDR2 is SMNVEV (reference sequence). Trimming took 3 bases from V and 3 from J, leaving 17 bases between them. The CDR3 covers 17 residues. The CDR3 protein is CASSFQGSLLYTGELFF. The CDR3 bases are TGTGCCAGCAGTTTTCAGGGTTCTCTCCTATACACCGGGGAGCTGTTTTTT.

The chain carries TRBV5-1 and TRBJ2-1, with 9 bases identical to TRBD1. Germline CDR1 reads SGHRS; CDR2 reads YFSETQ. V dropped 1 base and J dropped 7; count of bases not matched to a gene: 6. The CDR3 is 15 amino acids. The CDR3 loop reads CASSLSTGGINEQFF. The CDR3 DNA sequence: TGCGCCAGCAGCTTGTCGACAGGGGGTATAAATGAGCAGTTCTTC.

CDR3 bases: TGCAGCGTTGATTTTTCAGGGGAGCTGTTTTTT. This encodes CSVDFSGELFF. The chain recombines TRBV29-1 with TRBJ2-2; D gene ambiguous. Germline CDR1 SQVTM, CDR2 ANQGSEA. The CDR3 totals 11 residues. With 3 bases removed from V and 8 bases from J, the gap between germline ends came to 7 bases.

The chain joins TRBV30 to TRBJ2-3, with 12 bases that match TRBD2. The CDR3 extends over 18 amino acids. V was clipped by 0 bases and J by 0 bases; unmatched bases: 7. Germline V gives CDR1 GTSNPN, CDR2 SVGIG (reference sequence). CDR3 residues: CAWSVHWTSGVSTDTQYF. CDR3 in DNA: TGTGCCTGGAGTGTACACTGGACTAGCGGGGTGAGCACAGATACGCAGTATTTT.

This chain links TRBV19 with TRBJ1-1; D is perhaps TRBD1 (5 bases). With 9 bases removed from V and 2 bases from J, the gap between germline ends came to 13 bases. Germline CDR1 reads LNHDA; CDR2 reads SQIVND (reference sequence). This CDR3 has 13 residues. The CDR3 reads CASRALINTEAFF. Written as DNA, the CDR3 is TGTGCCAGCAGGGCGCTTATCAACACTGAAGCTTTCTTT.

V gene TRBV9 combines with J gene TRBJ2-1; D may be TRBD2 (5 bases). The germline V gene encodes CDR1 SGDLS and CDR2 YYNGEE. Trimming stripped 4 bases from V and 15 bases from J, with 32 bases between. The CDR3 runs 17 residues. The CDR3 loop is CASSPDRGHPADHHRFF. The DNA of the CDR3 is TGTGCCAGCAGCCCTGACCGAGGCCACCCAGCGGATCATCATCGGTTCTTC.

V is TRBV20-1 and J is TRBJ2-7; maybe TRBD1 (6 bases). Germline CDR1 DFQATT, CDR2 SNEGSKA (reference sequence). The CDR3 consists of 11 residues. Trimming stripped 5 bases from V and 4 bases from J, with 9 bases between. The CDR3: CSAGTPYEQYF. The CDR3 region has the DNA TGCAGTGCTGGGACACCTTACGAGCAGTACTTC.